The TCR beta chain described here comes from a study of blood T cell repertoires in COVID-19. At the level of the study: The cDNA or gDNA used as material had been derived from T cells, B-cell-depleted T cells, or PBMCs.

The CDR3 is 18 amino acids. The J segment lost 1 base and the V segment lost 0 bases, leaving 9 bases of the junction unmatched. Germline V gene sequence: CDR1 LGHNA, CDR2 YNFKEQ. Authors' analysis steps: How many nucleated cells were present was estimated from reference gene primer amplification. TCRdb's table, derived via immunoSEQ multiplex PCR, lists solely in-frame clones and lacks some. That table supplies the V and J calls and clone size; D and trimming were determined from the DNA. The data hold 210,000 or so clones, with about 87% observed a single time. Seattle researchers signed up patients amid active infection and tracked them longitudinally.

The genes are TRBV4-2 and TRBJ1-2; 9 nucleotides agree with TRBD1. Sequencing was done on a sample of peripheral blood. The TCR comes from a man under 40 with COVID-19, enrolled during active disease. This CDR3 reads CASSQDYGTGSVNYGYTF. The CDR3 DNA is TGTGCCAGCAGCCAAGATTATGGGACAGGGTCAGTTAACTATGGCTACACCTTC.